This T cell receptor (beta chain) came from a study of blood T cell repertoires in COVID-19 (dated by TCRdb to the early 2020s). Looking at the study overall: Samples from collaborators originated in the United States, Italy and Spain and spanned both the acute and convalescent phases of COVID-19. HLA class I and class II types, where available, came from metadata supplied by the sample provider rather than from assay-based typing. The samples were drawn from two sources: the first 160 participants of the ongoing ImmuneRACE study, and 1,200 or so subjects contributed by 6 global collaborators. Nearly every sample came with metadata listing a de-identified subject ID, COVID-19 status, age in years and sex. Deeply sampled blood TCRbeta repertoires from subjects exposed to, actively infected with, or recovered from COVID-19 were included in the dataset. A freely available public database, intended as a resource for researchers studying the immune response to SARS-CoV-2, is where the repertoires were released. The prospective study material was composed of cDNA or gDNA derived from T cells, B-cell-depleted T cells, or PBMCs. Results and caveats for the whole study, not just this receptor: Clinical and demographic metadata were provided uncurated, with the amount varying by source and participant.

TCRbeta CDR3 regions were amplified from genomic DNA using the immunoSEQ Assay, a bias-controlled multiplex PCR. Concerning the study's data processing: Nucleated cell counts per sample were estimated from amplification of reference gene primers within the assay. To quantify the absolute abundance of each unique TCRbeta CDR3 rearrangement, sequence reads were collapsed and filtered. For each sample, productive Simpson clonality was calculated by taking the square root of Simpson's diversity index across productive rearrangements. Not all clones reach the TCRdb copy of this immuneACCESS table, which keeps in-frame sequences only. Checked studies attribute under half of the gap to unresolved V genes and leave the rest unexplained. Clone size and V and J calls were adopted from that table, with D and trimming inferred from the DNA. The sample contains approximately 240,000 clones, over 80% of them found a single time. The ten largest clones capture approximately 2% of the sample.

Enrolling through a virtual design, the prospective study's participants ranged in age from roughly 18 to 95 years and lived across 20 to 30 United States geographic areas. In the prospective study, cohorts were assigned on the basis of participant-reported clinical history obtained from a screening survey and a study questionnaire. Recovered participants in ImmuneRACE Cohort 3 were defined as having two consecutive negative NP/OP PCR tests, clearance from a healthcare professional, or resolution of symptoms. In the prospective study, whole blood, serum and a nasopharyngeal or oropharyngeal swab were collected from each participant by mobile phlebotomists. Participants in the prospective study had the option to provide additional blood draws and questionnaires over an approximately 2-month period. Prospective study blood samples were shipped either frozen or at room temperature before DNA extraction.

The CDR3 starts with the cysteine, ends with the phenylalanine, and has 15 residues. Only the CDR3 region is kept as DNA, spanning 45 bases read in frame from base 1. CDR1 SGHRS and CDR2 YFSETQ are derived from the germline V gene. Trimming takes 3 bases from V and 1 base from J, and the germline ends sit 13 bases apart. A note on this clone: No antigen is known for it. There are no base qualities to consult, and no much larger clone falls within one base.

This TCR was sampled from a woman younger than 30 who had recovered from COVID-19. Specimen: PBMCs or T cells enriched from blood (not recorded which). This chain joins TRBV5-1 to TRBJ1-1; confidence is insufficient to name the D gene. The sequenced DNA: TGCGCCAGCAGCTCGTCGACCGGCGGGAACACTGAAGCTTTCTTT. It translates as CASSSSTGGNTEAFF.